This T cell receptor (beta chain) is drawn from a study of T cells in Graves' hyperthyroidism and ophthalmopathy. Template material for amplifying TCR beta CDR3 regions consisted of RNA transcripts. An initial round of RT-PCR targeting the TCR CDR3 relied on the HTBI primer set. TCRdb reprocessed the multiplex PCR reads via MiXCR and lists one record per CDR3 protein. The top ten clones hold about a third of a sample with 700,000 to 850,000 distinct CDR3 sequences, around 40% of them seen once. This clonotype was seen many times. The CDR3 contains 16 residues. V shed 0 bases, J shed 4 bases, and the junction held 7 bases outside the gene matches. CDR1 and CDR2 (germline): SGHVS, FQNEAQ.

The rearrangement links TRBV7-8 to TRBJ2-5; 8 nucleotides agree with TRBD2. The specimen was blood. The clonotype was recovered from a middle-aged woman with Graves' hyperthyroidism. The CDR3 nucleotides read TGTGCCAGCAGCTTAGCCTGGGCGGGAGGTAGAGAGACCCAGTACTTC. Protein: CASSLAWAGGRETQYF.